Listed below are T cell receptor beta chains from one sample, sequenced in a study of cytomegalovirus exposure and HLA in healthy donors. Profiling relied on immunoSEQ multiplex PCR, and the TCRdb table lists in-frame clones only, not all of them. The table has around 130,000 clones, approximately 88% seen once. Sequences were obtained from PBMCs. The origin of the receptors is a woman between 40 and 50 years old in good health and CMV-seronegative. Both conserved end residues are trimmed from each CDR3. The order of the fields is CDR3 length, V gene, CDR3 protein.

cdr3_length: 13
v_call: TRBV5-4
cdr3_aa: ASSLAGDLGETQY

cdr3_length: 11
v_call: TRBV30
cdr3_aa: AWSSGSRTGQY

cdr3_length: 14
v_call: TRBV6-5
cdr3_aa: ASSSRTSPFAGELF

cdr3_length: 13
v_call: TRBV19
cdr3_aa: ASSIGGQGPYEQY

cdr3_length: 11
v_call: TRBV10-1
cdr3_aa: ASSSTSGSAQY

cdr3_length: 13
v_call: TRBV5-4
cdr3_aa: ASSLDLADQETQY

cdr3_length: 14
v_call: TRBV27
cdr3_aa: ASSLSWVTGGEKLF

cdr3_length: 13
v_call: TRBV5-1
cdr3_aa: ASSLQGGDNQPQH

cdr3_length: 10
v_call: TRBV19
cdr3_aa: ATGQGSTGYT

cdr3_length: 13
v_call: TRBV7-9
cdr3_aa: ASSLTGSGANVLT

cdr3_length: 9
v_call: TRBV6-5
cdr3_aa: ASSLGNEQF

cdr3_length: 12
v_call: TRBV2
cdr3_aa: ASSARDRGYGYT

cdr3_length: 13
v_call: TRBV11-1
cdr3_aa: ASSLTWTGGNEQF

cdr3_length: 13
v_call: TRBV6-4
cdr3_aa: ASSDGPARNYGYT

cdr3_length: 12
v_call: TRBV11-2
cdr3_aa: ASSLEDRVDGYT

cdr3_length: 9
v_call: TRBV28
cdr3_aa: ASSLPYEQY

cdr3_length: 15
v_call: TRBV7-9
cdr3_aa: ASSLAVTGGSNQPQH

cdr3_length: 12
v_call: TRBV5-4
cdr3_aa: ASSLGGQNTEAF

cdr3_length: 13
v_call: TRBV27
cdr3_aa: ASSLTSGRGYEQY

cdr3_length: 13
v_call: TRBV5-8
cdr3_aa: ASSPRLAGLETQY

cdr3_length: 15
v_call: TRBV7-9
cdr3_aa: ASTQGKTGKGKNIQY

cdr3_length: 12
v_call: TRBV5-4
cdr3_aa: ASSYKQGADIQY

cdr3_length: 13
v_call: TRBV11-2
cdr3_aa: ASSTGTGSTDTQY

cdr3_length: 13
v_call: TRBV6-6
cdr3_aa: ASSSGTVYRGTIY

cdr3_length: 14
v_call: TRBV7-3
cdr3_aa: ASSHSLAGGAGELF

cdr3_length: 12
v_call: TRBV4-1
cdr3_aa: ASSHEQGGQPQH

cdr3_length: 13
v_call: TRBV19
cdr3_aa: ASSPLLGGNQPQH

cdr3_length: 12
v_call: TRBV14
cdr3_aa: ASSQAGNLYEQY

cdr3_length: 15
v_call: TRBV7-9
cdr3_aa: SSSLGVDGLAGYEQY

cdr3_length: 13
v_call: TRBV9
cdr3_aa: ASSASGSGGNEQF

cdr3_length: 11
v_call: TRBV7-7
cdr3_aa: ASSDLPGGTQY

cdr3_length: 11
v_call: TRBV27
cdr3_aa: ASTTTGGGGYT

cdr3_length: 13
v_call: TRBV7-9
cdr3_aa: ASSLLAGVSDTQY

cdr3_length: 17
v_call: TRBV10-2
cdr3_aa: ASTDPLRTDGGDRETQY

cdr3_length: 13
v_call: TRBV10-3
cdr3_aa: AINPTGSSGNTIY

cdr3_length: 14
v_call: TRBV28
cdr3_aa: ASSLGGTGMTYGYT

cdr3_length: 12
v_call: TRBV9
cdr3_aa: ASSVGGLQETQY

cdr3_length: 14
v_call: TRBV29-1
cdr3_aa: SVEGLAGALSDEQY

cdr3_length: 13
v_call: TRBV7-9
cdr3_aa: ASRGLAGVRETQY

cdr3_length: 12
v_call: TRBV13
cdr3_aa: ASSLSSAADTQY

cdr3_length: 12
v_call: TRBV28
cdr3_aa: ASSLIGGSYEQY

cdr3_length: 13
v_call: TRBV28
cdr3_aa: ASSSSSGLLIEAF

cdr3_length: 14
v_call: TRBV7-2
cdr3_aa: ASSYQTSGAGDEQY

cdr3_length: 18
v_call: TRBV5-1
cdr3_aa: ASSLAPPGLAGREAYEQY

cdr3_length: 14
v_call: TRBV9
cdr3_aa: ASSVRTGVEGETQY